The T cell receptor beta chain under discussion was sequenced for a study of blood T cell repertoires in COVID-19. Study at large: The United States, Italy and Spain supplied acute and convalescent COVID-19 samples.

TCRdb's table, derived via immunoSEQ multiplex PCR, lists solely in-frame clones and lacks some. The repertoire includes about 110,000 clones, approximately 70% of them detected once, and 1.5% to 2% sits in the top ten. V shed 5 bases, J shed 2 bases, and the junction held 2 bases outside the gene matches. CDR3 length: 14 amino acids. Germline assignment: CDR1 LNHDA and CDR2 SQIVND (reference sequence). The chain recombines TRBV19 with TRBJ2-7, with 11 bases matching TRBD1. The receptor was isolated from a woman aged 35 to 49 with acute or convalescent COVID-19. The specimen was peripheral blood. CDR3 in amino acids: CASSPGQGAYEQYF. Here the CDR3 DNA reads TGTGCCAGTAGTCCGGGACAGGGGGCCTACGAGCAGTACTTC.